The 8 T cell receptor beta chains below all came from one sample that was sequenced in a study of T cells after yellow fever vaccination (dated by TCRdb to the late 2010s). The sample's treatment or condition label, decoded: live attenuated yellow fever vaccine strain. Library creation used 5' RACE. These reads were obtained on an Illumina HiSeq 2500. The public reads were run again by TCRdb, first through fastp at Q25 and then through MiXCR, and only productive beta chains were kept. Here each entry gathers all rows of one CDR3 protein and keeps the most common genes and DNA. The sample table contains around 340,000 distinct CDR3 sequences; only one count was recorded for more than 8.5% of them. More than 15% of the sample belongs to the ten largest clones. The specimen was PBMCs, collected on the day of the first yellow fever vaccination. These receptors originate from a young man who received the YFV17D yellow fever vaccine.

This clonotype was counted between two and nine times. The chain links TRBV5-1 to TRBJ2-3, with 11 bases aligning to TRBD2. J gave up 6 bases and V 5 bases, and 14 bases lay outside the gene matches. Germline lookup yields CDR1 SGHRS and CDR2 YFSETQ. The CDR3 sequence is 17 residues long. CDR3 protein: CASRSTGASGGFDTQYF. CDR3 in DNA: TGCGCCAGCAGATCCACCGGGGCTAGCGGGGGGTTTGATACGCAGTATTTT.

The chain has TRBV28 and TRBJ1-6; no clear D. V lost 5 bases, J lost 14 bases, and 19 bases lay in between. Germline V gene lookup returns CDR1 MDHEN and CDR2 SYDVKM. CDR3 length equals 14 residues. The CDR3 reads CASSPSGPVGTLHF. In DNA form, the CDR3 reads TGTGCCAGCAGTCCTAGTGGGCCAGTGGGAACCCTCCACTTT.

A few counts support this clonotype. The V gene is TRBV4-1, the J gene TRBJ2-3; 15 bases fit TRBD2. Germline CDR1 and CDR2: MGHRA and YSYEKL. With 4 bases clipped from V and 1 base from J, the junction kept 15 bases outside the gene matches. This CDR3 contains 21 residues. CDR3 amino acids: CASSPTLAGTSGGYGTDTQYF. CDR3 DNA sequence: TGCGCCAGCAGCCCGACCCTCGCGGGGACTAGCGGGGGGTACGGCACAGATACGCAGTATTTT.

The V and J genes are TRBV29-1 and TRBJ1-1; D gene ambiguous. Trimming took off 3 bases at V and 7 bases at J, with 9 bases between the two ends. Per germline, CDR1 SQVTM and CDR2 ANQGSEA. The CDR3 extends over 11 amino acids. The CDR3 region has the DNA TGCAGCGTTGACGGCAGCTATGAAGCTTTCTTT. Translation gives CSVDGSYEAFF.

The rearrangement joins TRBV5-1 to TRBJ2-3; D unresolved. Trimming cost V 1 base and J 4 bases, with 7 bases left between them. The germline gives CDR1 SGHRS, CDR2 YFSETQ. There are 13 residues in the CDR3. The CDR3 nucleotides are TGCGCCAGCAGCTTGCAGCGCTCAGATACGCAGTATTTT. Amino acid sequence: CASSLQRSDTQYF.

This clonotype was seen more than once but under ten times. V is TRBV7-2 and J is TRBJ2-2, with 12 nucleotides matching TRBD2. With 3 bases clipped from V and 6 bases from J, the junction kept 5 bases outside the gene matches. The germline V gene has CDR1 SGHTA and CDR2 FQGNSA. This CDR3 has 16 residues. The CDR3 spells CASSFSSGGAPGELFF. The CDR3 nucleotides read TGTGCCAGCAGCTTCTCTAGCGGGGGGGCCCCCGGGGAGCTGTTTTTT.

There are a few counts of this clonotype. This chain connects TRBV7-3 to TRBJ2-6; D remains ambiguous. The ends were cut back, 3 bases at V and 0 bases at J, with 3 bases in the middle. The CDR3 has 14 residues. The germline V gene has CDR1 SGHTA and CDR2 FQGTGA. The CDR3 loop is CASSFLSGANVLTF. The CDR3 DNA reads TGTGCCAGCAGCTTCCTCTCTGGGGCCAACGTCCTGACTTTC.

The J gene is TRBJ2-5, the V gene TRBV20-1; 9 bases map to TRBD2. CDR1 DFQATT and CDR2 SNEGSKA come from the germline V gene (reference sequence). V gave up 3 bases and J gave up 5 bases; unmatched junction bases: 13. This CDR3 spans 16 amino acids. CDR3 in DNA: TGCAGTGCTAGGATATTGGCTAGCGGGGTTCCGGAGACCCAGTACTTC. Protein: CSARILASGVPETQYF.